This T cell receptor (beta chain) was sequenced during a study of CD8 T cells in ankylosing spondylitis. Germline CDR1 SGHTA, CDR2 FQGNSA. The CDR3 runs 15 residues. J lost 2 bases, V lost 4 bases, and 7 bases had no gene match. A quantitative 5'-RACE method, one with molecular barcodes, was used to make TCR beta libraries. Each CDR3 protein gets one entry after TCRdb re-called the 5' RACE reads with MiXCR. The data show fewer than 450,000 distinct CDR3 sequences, roughly 17% seen once. This clonotype was seen a few times. Antigen unknown. Findings and caveats of the study: Characteristic, it appeared, of ankylosing spondylitis blood was a TCR beta motif of fewer than 10 highly homologous variants. Previously reported in reactive arthritis synovial fluid and blood were some of the motif variants.

J is TRBJ2-7 and V is TRBV7-2, with 8 bases matching TRBD1. The sample was blood, either unsorted or a sorted T cell fraction (not recorded which). This TCR came from a male donor with ankylosing spondylitis. The CDR3 is CASSSQTGAPYEQYF. In DNA, the CDR3 is TGTGCCAGCAGCTCACAGACAGGGGCCCCCTACGAGCAGTACTTC.